These 5 T cell receptor beta chains share one sample of origin, sequenced in a study of Ad26.COV2.S vaccination and SARS-CoV-2 variants (dated by TCRdb to the early 2020s). In the paper's terms, the treatment or condition label means: some 20 received Ad26.COV2.S at low or high dose, single or two shots; roughly five received placebo; per-sample allocation not given. For vaccine and placebo recipients, the sequenced repertoires came from samples collected on day 63 after the first injection. Library preparation used the immunoSEQ multiplex PCR assay. TCRdb limited this immuneACCESS table to in-frame rearrangements with V and J called. A share of clones is missing; checked studies link under half to unresolved V genes, and the rest is unexplained. Across this sample there are about 350,000 clones, with approximately 84% seen only once. Roughly 3.1% of the sample goes to the ten largest clones. This material consisted of peripheral blood, taken in a trial of Ad26.COV2.S vaccine versus placebo. The receptors were gathered from a person aged 18 to 59 who received the Ad26.COV2.S COVID-19 vaccine or a placebo.

V gene TRBV9 combines with J gene TRBJ2-3; D may be TRBD2 (7 bases). The germline gives CDR1 SGDLS, CDR2 YYNGEE. V lost 4 bases to trimming and J lost 3 bases, with 21 bases between them. This CDR3 has 17 amino acids. The CDR3 sequence is CASSPNLGGAGTDTQYF. As DNA, the CDR3 is TGTGCCAGCAGCCCCAATTTAGGGGGGGCCGGGACAGATACGCAGTATTTT.

This clone is a singleton in its sample. V gene TRBV2 combines with J gene TRBJ2-3; possibly TRBD2 for D (7 bases). CDR1 and CDR2 from the germline V gene are SNHLY and FYNNEI. The CDR3 runs 14 residues. Trimming took 7 bases from V and 5 from J, leaving 16 bases between them. The chain's CDR3 is CASNVAGAVDTQYF. CDR3 bases: TGTGCCAGCAATGTGGCGGGGGCCGTAGATACGCAGTATTTT.

The chain has TRBV5-1 and TRBJ1-6; weak D call: TRBD1 (6 bases). CDR3 length equals 18 residues. With 0 bases removed from V and 0 bases from J, the gap between germline ends came to 13 bases. The germline V gene encodes CDR1 SGHRS and CDR2 YFSETQ. CDR3 DNA sequence: TGCGCCAGCAGCTTGGTCGGGACACAGAGCTCCTATAATTCACCCCTCCACTTT. Amino acid sequence: CASSLVGTQSSYNSPLHF.

The rearrangement links TRBV11-2 to TRBJ2-7; 8 bases map to TRBD2. The CDR3 runs 12 residues. The V and J ends lost 11 bases and 4 bases, in that order; junction bases with no gene match: 7. The germline V gene encodes CDR1 SGHAT and CDR2 FQNNGV. CDR3 sequence (DNA): TGTGCCTCGGGAGGGTCCGGGTACGAGCAGTACTTC. It codes for CASGGSGYEQYF.

The J gene is TRBJ2-2, the V gene TRBV6-4; 7 bases are a match to TRBD1. The V and J ends lost 5 bases and 2 bases, in that order; junction bases with no gene match: 2. The CDR3 loop spans 14 amino acids. CDR1 and CDR2 from the germline V gene are MRHNA and SNTAGT. CDR3 residues: CASSRDSNTGELFF. The CDR3 DNA reads as TGTGCCAGCAGTAGGGACAGTAACACCGGGGAGCTGTTTTTT.